This entry describes one T cell receptor beta chain. Participants were placed into cohorts based on the clinical history they reported. V was shortened by 10 bases and J by 5 bases, with 17 bases between the two germline ends. Per the germline V gene, CDR1 is MNHEY and CDR2 is SMNVEV (reference sequence). There are 13 residues in the CDR3. The sample belongs to a study of blood T cell repertoires in COVID-19. Study background: Recovery among Cohort 3 donors was established by two negative PCRs, clearance, or symptom resolution. The cDNA or gDNA used as material had been derived from T cells, B-cell-depleted T cells, or PBMCs.

Using immunoSEQ multiplex PCR, the repertoire was profiled, and TCRdb retains in-frame clones only, with some absent. The table has a few hundred thousand clones, less than 90% seen once; the top ten hold 3% to 3.5%. The gene calls are TRBV27 and TRBJ2-5, with D perhaps TRBD1 (6 bases). Material: PBMCs or T cells enriched from blood (not recorded which). This TCR came from a woman between 45 and 60 years old in a cohort exposed to, infected with or recovered from COVID-19 (not recorded which). The CDR3 nucleotides are TGTGCCACCGCTGACAGGAGAGAGGAGACCCAGTACTTC. This sequence encodes CATADRREETQYF.